The 3 T cell receptor beta chains below all came from one sample that was sequenced in a study of cytomegalovirus exposure and HLA in healthy donors (dated 2017 in TCRdb). Receptors were amplified or captured by the immunoSEQ multiplex PCR assay. A mixture of 60 forward primers for TCR Vbeta segments and 13 reverse primers for TCR Jbeta segments was used in the multiplex PCR. TCRdb took over this immuneACCESS table, retaining in-frame rearrangements with V and J assigned. Such tables are incomplete; in checked studies, under half of the missing clones stem from an unresolved V gene, and the remainder is unexplained. The sample records around 99,000 clones, roughly 63% of which are singletons. The biggest ten clones account for around 6.6% of the sample. Source material: PBMCs. These receptors came from a woman between 25 and 40 years old in good health and CMV-seronegative.

This chain links TRBV7-9 with TRBJ2-5, with D unclear. This CDR3 is 16 amino acids long. The V gene lost 5 bases and the J gene lost 1 base, with 17 bases spanning the gap. The V gene's germline CDR1 is SEHNR and CDR2 FQNEAQ (reference sequence). CDR3 nucleotide sequence: TGTGCCAGCAGCCGCGCGCGTGGGCGCTTCCAAGAGACCCAGTACTTC. This translates into CASSRARGRFQETQYF.

This rearrangement joins TRBV7-9 to TRBJ1-1; TRBD1 aligns across 8 bases. CDR3 length: 14 amino acids. The V and J ends lost 5 bases and 5 bases, in that order; junction bases with no gene match: 7. Germline-derived CDR1 and CDR2 are SEHNR and FQNEAQ (reference sequence). CDR3 region: CASSRGQGGTEAFF. The DNA of the CDR3 is TGTGCCAGCAGCCGAGGACAGGGTGGAACTGAAGCTTTCTTT.

The chain uses TRBV6-6 and TRBJ2-3, with unresolved D. The CDR3 has 16 amino acids. CDR1 and CDR2 from the germline V gene are MNHNY and SVGAGI (reference sequence). Trimming pared 5 bases from V and 1 base from J, leaving 16 bases between. The CDR3 DNA sequence: TGTGCCAGCAGTCAAAGACCCTCCGGAGGCACAGATACGCAGTATTTT. Translation gives CASSQRPSGGTDTQYF.